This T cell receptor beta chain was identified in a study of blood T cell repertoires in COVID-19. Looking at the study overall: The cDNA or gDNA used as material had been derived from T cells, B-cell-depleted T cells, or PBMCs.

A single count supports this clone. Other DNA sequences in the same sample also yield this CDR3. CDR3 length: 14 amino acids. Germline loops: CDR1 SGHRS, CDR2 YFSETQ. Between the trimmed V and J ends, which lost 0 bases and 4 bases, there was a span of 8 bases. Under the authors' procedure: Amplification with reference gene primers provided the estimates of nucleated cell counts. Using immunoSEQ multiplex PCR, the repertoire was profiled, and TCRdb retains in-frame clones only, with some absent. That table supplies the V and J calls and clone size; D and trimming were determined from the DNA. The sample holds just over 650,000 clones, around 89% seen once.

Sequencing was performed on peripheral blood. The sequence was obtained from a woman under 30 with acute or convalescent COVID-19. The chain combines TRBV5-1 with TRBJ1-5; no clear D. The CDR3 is CASSLESGNQPQHF. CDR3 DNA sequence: TGCGCCAGCAGCTTGGAGTCAGGTAATCAGCCCCAGCATTTT.